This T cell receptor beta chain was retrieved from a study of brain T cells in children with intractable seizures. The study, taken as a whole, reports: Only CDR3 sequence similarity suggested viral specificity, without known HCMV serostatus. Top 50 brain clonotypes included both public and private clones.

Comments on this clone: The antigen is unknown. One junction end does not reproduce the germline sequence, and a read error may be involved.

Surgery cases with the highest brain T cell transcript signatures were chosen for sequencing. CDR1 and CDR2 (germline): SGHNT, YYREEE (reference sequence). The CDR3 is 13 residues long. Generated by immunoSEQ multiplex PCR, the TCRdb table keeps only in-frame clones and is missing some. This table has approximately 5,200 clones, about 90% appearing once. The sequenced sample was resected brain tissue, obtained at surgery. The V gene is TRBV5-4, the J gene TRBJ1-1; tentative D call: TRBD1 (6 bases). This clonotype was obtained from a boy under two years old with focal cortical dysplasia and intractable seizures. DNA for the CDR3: TGTGCCAGCAGGACTGCCGGGACAACTTTTTTCCAGTTT. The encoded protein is CASRTAGTTFFQF.